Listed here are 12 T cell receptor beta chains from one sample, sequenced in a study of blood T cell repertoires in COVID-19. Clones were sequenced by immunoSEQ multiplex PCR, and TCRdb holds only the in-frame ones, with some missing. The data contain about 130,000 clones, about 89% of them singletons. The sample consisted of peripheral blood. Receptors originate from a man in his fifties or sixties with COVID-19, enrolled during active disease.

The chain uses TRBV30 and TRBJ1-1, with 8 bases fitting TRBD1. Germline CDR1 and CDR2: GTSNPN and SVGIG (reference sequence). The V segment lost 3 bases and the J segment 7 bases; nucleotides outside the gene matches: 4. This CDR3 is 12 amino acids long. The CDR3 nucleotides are TGTGCCTGGAGCAGACAGGGGAATGAAGCTTTCTTT. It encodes CAWSRQGNEAFF.

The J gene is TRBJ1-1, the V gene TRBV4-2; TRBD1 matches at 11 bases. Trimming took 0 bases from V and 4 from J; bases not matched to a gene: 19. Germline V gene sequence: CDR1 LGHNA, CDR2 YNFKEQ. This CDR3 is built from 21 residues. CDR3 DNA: TGTGCCAGCAGCCAAGATCAGGGTCGGACAGGGGGCTTTGGAGTGACCACTGAAGCTTTCTTT. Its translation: CASSQDQGRTGGFGVTTEAFF.

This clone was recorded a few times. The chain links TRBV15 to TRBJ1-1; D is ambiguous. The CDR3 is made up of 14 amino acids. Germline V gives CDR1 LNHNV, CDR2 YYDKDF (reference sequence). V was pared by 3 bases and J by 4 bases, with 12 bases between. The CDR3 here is CATSRDGIATEAFF. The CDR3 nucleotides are TGTGCCACCAGCAGGGACGGGATTGCCACTGAAGCTTTCTTT.

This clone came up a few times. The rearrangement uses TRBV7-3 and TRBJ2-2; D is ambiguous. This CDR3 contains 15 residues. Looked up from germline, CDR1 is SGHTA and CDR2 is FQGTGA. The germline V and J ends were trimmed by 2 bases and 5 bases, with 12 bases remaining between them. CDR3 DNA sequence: TGTGCCAGCAGCTTATCGAGACTGCAAACCGGGGAGCTGTTTTTT. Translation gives CASSLSRLQTGELFF.

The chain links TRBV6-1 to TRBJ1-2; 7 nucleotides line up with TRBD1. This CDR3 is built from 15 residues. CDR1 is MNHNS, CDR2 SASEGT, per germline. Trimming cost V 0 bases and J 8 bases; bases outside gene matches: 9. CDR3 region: CASSEALVGGWGYTF. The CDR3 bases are TGTGCCAGCAGTGAAGCGCTTGTAGGGGGCTGGGGCTACACCTTC.

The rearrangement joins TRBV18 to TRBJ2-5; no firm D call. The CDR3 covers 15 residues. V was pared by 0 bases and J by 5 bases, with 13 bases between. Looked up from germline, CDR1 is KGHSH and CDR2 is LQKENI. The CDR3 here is CASSPPSHPGETQYF. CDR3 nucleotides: TGTGCCAGCTCACCACCGTCTCACCCCGGGGAGACCCAGTACTTC.

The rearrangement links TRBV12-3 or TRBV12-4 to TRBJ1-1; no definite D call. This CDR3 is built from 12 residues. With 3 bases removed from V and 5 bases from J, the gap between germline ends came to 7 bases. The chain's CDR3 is CASSFGYTEAFF. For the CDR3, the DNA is TGTGCCAGCAGTTTCGGGTATACTGAAGCTTTCTTT.

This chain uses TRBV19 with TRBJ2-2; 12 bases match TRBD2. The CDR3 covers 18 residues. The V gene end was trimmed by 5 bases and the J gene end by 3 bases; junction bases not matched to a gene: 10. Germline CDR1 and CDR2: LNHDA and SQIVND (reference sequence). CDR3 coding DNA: TGTGCCAGTAGTGCGCGGCTAGCGGGGGGGCGGTACACCGGGGAGCTGTTTTTT. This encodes CASSARLAGGRYTGELFF.

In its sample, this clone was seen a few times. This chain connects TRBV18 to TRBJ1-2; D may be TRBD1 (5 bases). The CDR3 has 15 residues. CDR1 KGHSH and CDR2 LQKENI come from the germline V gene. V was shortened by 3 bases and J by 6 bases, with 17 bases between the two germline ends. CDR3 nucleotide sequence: TGTGCCAGCTCACCGGGACTGAATCTAAAGGATGGCTACACCTTC. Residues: CASSPGLNLKDGYTF.

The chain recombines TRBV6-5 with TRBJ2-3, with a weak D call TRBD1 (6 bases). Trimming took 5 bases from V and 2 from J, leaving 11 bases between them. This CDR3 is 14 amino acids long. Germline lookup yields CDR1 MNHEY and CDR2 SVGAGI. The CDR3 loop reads CASSTGTTTDTQYF. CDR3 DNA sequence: TGTGCCAGCAGTACCGGGACAACCACAGATACGCAGTATTTT.

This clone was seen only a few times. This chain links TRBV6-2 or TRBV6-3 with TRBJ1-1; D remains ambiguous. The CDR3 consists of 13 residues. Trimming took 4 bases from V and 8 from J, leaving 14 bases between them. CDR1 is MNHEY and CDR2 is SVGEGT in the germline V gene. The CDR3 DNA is TGTGCCAGCAGTTTTCTTCCCCGGGGAGAAGCTTTCTTT. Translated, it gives CASSFLPRGEAFF.

This CDR3 is CASSISGGNNEQFF. In DNA form, the CDR3 reads TGTGCCAGCAGTATAAGCGGGGGTAACAATGAGCAGTTCTTC. The V call is TRBV2, the J call TRBJ2-1, with TRBD2 matching over 8 bases. CDR3 length: 14 residues. With V trimmed by 5 bases and J by 5 bases, 5 bases remained unmatched. The germline V gene encodes CDR1 SNHLY and CDR2 FYNNEI.